This entry describes one TCR beta chain. These data belong to a study of preoperative IRX-2 immunotherapy in early breast cancer. Treatment noted: preoperative locoregional IRX-2 cytokine immunotherapy. Samples came from a phase Ib trial of preoperative locoregional IRX-2 cytokine immunotherapy. Trimming cost V 3 bases and J 11 bases, with 14 bases left between them. The CDR3 totals 13 residues. The germline V gene encodes CDR1 MNHGY and CDR2 SAAAGT. Only in-frame clones appear in the TCRdb table, and some are missing; sequencing was by immunoSEQ multiplex PCR. The data hold 15,000 to 25,000 clones, with around four fifths observed a single time.

The clonotype originates from a human donor with breast cancer. The material was lymph node tissue, obtained after IRX-2 immunotherapy. The genes are TRBV6-8 and TRBJ1-5; possibly TRBD1 for D (5 bases). CDR3 coding DNA: TGTGCCAGCAGTTATGGGGTTGGGGGAACCCAGCATTTT. The encoded protein is CASSYGVGGTQHF.